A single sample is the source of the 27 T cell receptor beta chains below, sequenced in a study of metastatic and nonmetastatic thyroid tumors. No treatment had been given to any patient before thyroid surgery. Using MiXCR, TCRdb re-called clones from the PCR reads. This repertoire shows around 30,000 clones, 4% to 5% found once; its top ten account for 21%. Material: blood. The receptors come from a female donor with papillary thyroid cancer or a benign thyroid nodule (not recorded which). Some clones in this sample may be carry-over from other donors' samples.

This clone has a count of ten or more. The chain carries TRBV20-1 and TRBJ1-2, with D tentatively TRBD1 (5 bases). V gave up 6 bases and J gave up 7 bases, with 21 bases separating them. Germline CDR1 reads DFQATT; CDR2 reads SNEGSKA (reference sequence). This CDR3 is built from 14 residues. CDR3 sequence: CSAPRRGSVGGYTF. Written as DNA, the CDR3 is TGCAGTGCCCCGAGGCGGGGGAGTGTAGGTGGCTACACCTTC.

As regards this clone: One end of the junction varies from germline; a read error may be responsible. CDR3 protein: CASSLSGNQETQYF. The CDR3 DNA is TGTGCCAGCAGCTTAAGCGGGAACCAGGAGACCCAGTACTTC. The chain is built from TRBV7-6 and TRBJ2-5; 7 bases fit TRBD2. The CDR3 is 14 amino acids. The germline gives CDR1 SGHVS, CDR2 FNYEAQ.

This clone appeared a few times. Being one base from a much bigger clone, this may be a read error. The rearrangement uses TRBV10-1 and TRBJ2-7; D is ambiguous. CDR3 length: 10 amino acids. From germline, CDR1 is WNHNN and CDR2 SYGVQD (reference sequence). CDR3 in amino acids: CASSEVLKEF. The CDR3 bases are TGCGCCAGCAGTGAAGTGCTAAAAGAGTTC.

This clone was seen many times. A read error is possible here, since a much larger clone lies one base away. CDR3: CASATILNGQFF. For the CDR3, the DNA is TGTGCCAGCGCGACTATCTTGAATGGGCAGTTCTTC. The chain uses TRBV2 and TRBJ2-1; D is possibly TRBD2 (5 bases). CDR1 and CDR2 from the germline V gene are SNHLY and FYNNEI. The CDR3 length is 12 residues.

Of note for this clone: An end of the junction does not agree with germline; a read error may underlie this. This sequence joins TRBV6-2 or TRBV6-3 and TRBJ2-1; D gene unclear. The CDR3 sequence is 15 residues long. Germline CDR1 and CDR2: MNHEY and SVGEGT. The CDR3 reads CASTAESSSYNEQVF. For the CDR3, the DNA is TGTGCCAGCACCGCTGAATCGAGCTCCTACAATGAGCAGGTCTTC.

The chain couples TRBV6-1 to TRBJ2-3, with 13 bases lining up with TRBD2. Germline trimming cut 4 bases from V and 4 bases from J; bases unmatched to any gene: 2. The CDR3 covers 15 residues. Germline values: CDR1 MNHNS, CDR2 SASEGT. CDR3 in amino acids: CASSALAGGPDTQYF. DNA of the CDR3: TGTGCCAGCAGTGCACTAGCGGGAGGGCCAGATACGCAGTATTTT.

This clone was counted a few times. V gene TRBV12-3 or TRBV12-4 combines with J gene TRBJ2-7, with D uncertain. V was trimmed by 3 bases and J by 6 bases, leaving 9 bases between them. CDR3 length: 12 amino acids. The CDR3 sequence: CASSLVWGEQYF. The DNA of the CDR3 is TGTGCCAGCAGTTTGGTCTGGGGCGAGCAGTACTTC.

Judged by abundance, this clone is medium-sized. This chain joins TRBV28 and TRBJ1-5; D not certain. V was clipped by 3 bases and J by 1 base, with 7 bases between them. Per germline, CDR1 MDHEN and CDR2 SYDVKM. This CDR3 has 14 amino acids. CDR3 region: CASSFELSNQPQHF. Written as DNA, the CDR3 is TGTGCCAGCAGTTTCGAGCTGAGCAATCAGCCCCAGCATTTT. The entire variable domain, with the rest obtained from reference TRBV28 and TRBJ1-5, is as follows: DVKVTQSSRYLVKRTGEKVFLECVQDMDHENMFWYRQDPGLGLRLIYFSYDVKMKEKGDIPEGYSVSREKKERFSLILESASTNQTSMYLCASSFELSNQPQHFGDGTRLSIL.

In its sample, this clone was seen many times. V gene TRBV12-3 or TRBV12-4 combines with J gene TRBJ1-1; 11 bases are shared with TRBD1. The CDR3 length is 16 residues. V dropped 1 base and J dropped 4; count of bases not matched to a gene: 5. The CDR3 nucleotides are TGTGCCAGCAGTTTAGAGGGACAGGGGGAGGGCACTGAAGCTTTCTTT. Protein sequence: CASSLEGQGEGTEAFF.

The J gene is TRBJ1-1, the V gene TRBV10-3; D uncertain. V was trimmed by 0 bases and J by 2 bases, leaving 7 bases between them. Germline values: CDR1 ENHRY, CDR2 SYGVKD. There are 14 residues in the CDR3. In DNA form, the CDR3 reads TGTGCCATCAGTGAGTCGGTGGACAACACTGAAGCTTTCTTT. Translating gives CAISESVDNTEAFF.

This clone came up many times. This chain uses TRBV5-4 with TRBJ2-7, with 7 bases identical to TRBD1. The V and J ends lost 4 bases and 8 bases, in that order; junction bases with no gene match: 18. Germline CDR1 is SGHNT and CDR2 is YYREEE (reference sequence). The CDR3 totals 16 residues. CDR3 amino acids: CASSREVGTATTKQYF. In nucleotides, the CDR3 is TGTGCCAGCAGCAGGGAAGTTGGGACAGCGACTACGAAGCAGTACTTC.

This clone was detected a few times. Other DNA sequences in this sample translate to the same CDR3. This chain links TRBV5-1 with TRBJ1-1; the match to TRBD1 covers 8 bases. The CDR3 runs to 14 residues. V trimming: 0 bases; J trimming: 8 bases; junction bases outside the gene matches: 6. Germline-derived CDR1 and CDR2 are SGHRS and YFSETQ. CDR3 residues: CASSLGGQGPEAFF. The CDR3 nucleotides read TGCGCCAGCAGCTTGGGTGGACAGGGTCCCGAAGCTTTCTTT. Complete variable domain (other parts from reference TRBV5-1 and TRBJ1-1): KAGVTQTPRYLIKTRGQQVTLSCSPISGHRSVSWYQQTPGQGLQFLFEYFSETQRNKGNFPGRFSGRQFSNSRSEMNVSTLELGDSALYLCASSLGGQGPEAFFGQGTRLTVV.

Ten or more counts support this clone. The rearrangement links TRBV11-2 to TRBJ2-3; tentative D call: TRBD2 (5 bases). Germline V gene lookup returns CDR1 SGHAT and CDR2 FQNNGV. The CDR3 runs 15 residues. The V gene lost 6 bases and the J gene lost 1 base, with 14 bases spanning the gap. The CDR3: CASRPGKDRTDTQYF. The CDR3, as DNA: TGTGCCAGCAGGCCGGGGAAGGACCGCACAGATACGCAGTATTTT.

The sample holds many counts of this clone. In DNA, the CDR3 is TGTGCCAGCAGTCCTACAGGGTCATTATCCTACGAGCAGTACTTC. Protein product: CASSPTGSLSYEQYF. V usage is TRBV5-5 and J usage is TRBJ2-7; D might be TRBD1 (6 bases). Trimming took off 5 bases at V and 1 base at J, with 16 bases between the two ends. CDR1 and CDR2 from the germline V gene are SGHKS and YYEKEE (reference sequence). This CDR3 is 15 amino acids long.

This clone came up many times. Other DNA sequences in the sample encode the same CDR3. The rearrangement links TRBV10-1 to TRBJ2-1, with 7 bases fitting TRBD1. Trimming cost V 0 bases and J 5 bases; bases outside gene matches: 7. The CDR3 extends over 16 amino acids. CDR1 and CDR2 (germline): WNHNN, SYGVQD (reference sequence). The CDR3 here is CASSESKGGSHNEQFF. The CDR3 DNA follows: TGCGCCAGCAGTGAGTCGAAAGGGGGCAGCCACAATGAGCAGTTCTTC.

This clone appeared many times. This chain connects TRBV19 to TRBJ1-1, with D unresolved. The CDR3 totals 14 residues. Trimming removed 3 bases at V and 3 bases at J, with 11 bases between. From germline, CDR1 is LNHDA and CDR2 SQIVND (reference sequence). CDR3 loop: CASSISWRYTEAFF. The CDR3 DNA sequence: TGTGCCAGTAGTATCTCATGGAGGTACACTGAAGCTTTCTTT. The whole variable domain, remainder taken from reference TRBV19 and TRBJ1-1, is DGGITQSPKYLFRKEGQNVTLSCEQNLNHDAMYWYRQDPGQGLRLIYYSQIVNDFQKGDIAEGYSVSREKKESFPLTVTSAQKNPTAFYLCASSISWRYTEAFFGQGTRLTVV.

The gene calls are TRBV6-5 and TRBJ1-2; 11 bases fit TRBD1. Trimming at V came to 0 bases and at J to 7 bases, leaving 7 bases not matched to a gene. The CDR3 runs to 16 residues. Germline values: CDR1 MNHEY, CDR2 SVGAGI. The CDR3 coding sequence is TGTGCCAGCAGTTACTCCGGGACAGGGGGTCAGGGTGGCTACACCTTC. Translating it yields CASSYSGTGGQGGYTF.

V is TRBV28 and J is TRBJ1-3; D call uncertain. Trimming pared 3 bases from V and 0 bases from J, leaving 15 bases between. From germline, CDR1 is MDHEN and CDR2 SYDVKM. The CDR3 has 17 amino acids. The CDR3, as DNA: TGTGCCAGCAGTTTCGAGGACCTTCCCGTCTCTGGAAACACCATATATTTT. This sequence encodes CASSFEDLPVSGNTIYF.

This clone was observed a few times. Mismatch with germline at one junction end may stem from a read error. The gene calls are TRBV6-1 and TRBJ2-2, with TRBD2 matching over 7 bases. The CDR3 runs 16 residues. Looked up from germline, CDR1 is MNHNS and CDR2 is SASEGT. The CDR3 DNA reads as TGTTCCAGCAGGGTCGCAGGTTGGGGAGGGACCGGGGAGCTGTTTTTT. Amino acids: CSSRVAGWGGTGELFF.

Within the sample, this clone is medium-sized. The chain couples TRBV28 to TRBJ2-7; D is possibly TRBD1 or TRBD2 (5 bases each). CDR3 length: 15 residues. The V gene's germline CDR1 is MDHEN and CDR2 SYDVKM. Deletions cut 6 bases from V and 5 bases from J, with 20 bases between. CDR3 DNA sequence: TGTGCCAGCAGCCTCACAGGACTGGGTCTGGACGAGCAGTACTTC. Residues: CASSLTGLGLDEQYF.

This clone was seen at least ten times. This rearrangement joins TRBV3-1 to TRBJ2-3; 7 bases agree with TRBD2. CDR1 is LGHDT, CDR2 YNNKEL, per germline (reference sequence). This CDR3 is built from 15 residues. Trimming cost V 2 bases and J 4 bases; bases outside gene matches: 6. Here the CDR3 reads CASSQRGVGADTQYF. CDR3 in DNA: TGTGCCAGCAGCCAACGGGGGGTGGGAGCAGATACGCAGTATTTT.

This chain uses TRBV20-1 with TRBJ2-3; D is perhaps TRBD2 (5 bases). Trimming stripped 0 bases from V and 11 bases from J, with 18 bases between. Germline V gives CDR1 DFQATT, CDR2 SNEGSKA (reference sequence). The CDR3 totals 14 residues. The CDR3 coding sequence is TGCAGTGCTAGAGACCTCACCGGGGTCGATGGGCAGTATTTT. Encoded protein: CSARDLTGVDGQYF.

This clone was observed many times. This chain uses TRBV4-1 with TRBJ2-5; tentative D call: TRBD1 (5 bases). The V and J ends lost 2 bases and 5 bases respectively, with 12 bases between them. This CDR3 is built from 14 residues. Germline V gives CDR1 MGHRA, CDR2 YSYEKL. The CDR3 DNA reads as TGCGCCAGCAGCCAATTAGGGGAAAGGGAGACCCAGTACTTC. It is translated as CASSQLGERETQYF.

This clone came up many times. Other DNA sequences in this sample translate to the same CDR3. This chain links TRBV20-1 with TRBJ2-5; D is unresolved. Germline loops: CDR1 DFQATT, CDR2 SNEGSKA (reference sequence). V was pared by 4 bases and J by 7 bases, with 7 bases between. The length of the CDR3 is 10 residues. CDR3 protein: CSAILVTQYF. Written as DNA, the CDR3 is TGCAGTGCTATTCTTGTGACCCAGTACTTC.

CDR3 nucleotide sequence: TGTGCCAGCAGACCGGGACAGGGAGGAGCCGGGGAGCTGTTTTTT. It translates to CASRPGQGGAGELFF. V and J are TRBV7-9 and TRBJ2-2, with 9 bases aligning to TRBD1. The V segment lost 6 bases and the J segment 6 bases; nucleotides outside the gene matches: 8. From germline, CDR1 is SEHNR and CDR2 FQNEAQ (reference sequence). The CDR3 is made up of 15 amino acids. The variable domain in full, completed from reference TRBV7-9 and TRBJ2-2, reads DTGVSQNPRHKITKRGQNVTFRCDPISEHNRLYWYRQTLGQGPEFLTYFQNEAQLEKSRLLSDRFSAERPKGSFSTLEIQRTEQGDSAMYLCASRPGQGGAGELFFGEGSRLTVL.

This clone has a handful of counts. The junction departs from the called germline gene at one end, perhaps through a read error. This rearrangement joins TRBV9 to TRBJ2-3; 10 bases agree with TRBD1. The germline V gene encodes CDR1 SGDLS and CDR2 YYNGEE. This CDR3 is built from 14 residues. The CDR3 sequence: CASSWDRGTDTRYF. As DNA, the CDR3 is TGTGCCAGCAGCTGGGACAGGGGTACAGATACGCGGTATTTT.

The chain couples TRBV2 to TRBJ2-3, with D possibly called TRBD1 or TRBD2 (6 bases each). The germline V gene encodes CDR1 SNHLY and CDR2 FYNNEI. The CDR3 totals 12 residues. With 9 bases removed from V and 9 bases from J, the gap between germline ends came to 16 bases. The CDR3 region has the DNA TGTGCCAGATCGGGGGCCGGGGCCACGCAGTATTTT. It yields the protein CARSGAGATQYF.